These 22 T cell receptor beta chains originate from one sample sequenced in a study of cytomegalovirus exposure and HLA in healthy donors. A multiplex PCR was run with 60 Vbeta primers and 13 Jbeta primers. Profiling relied on immunoSEQ multiplex PCR, and the TCRdb table lists in-frame clones only, not all of them. This sample has about 180,000 clones, with more than 75% found just once. Sequencing was done on a sample of PBMCs. These TCRs come from a man aged 35 to 55 in good health and CMV-seronegative.

V usage is TRBV5-4 and J usage is TRBJ2-3, with 9 bases fitting TRBD2. The length of the CDR3 is 16 residues. Germline V gene lookup returns CDR1 SGHNT and CDR2 YYREEE (reference sequence). V was clipped by 0 bases and J by 5 bases; unmatched bases: 7. Here the CDR3 reads CASSLAAAGGLDTQYF. For the CDR3, the DNA is TGTGCCAGCAGCTTGGCCGCGGCGGGAGGGTTAGATACGCAGTATTTT.

The sample holds a few counts of this clone. The V call is TRBV25-1, the J call TRBJ2-1; 7 bases match TRBD2. J gave up 8 bases and V 1 base, and 11 bases lay outside the gene matches. Germline assignment: CDR1 MGHDK and CDR2 SYGVNS. The CDR3 runs to 16 residues. The DNA for the CDR3 is TGTGCCAGCAGTGAATGGAGGGCGGGAGTCTCAGATGAGCAGTTCTTC. Protein product: CASSEWRAGVSDEQFF.

The rearrangement links TRBV28 to TRBJ1-4; D gene ambiguous. The CDR3 runs to 12 residues. The V gene's germline CDR1 is MDHEN and CDR2 SYDVKM. V lost 6 bases to trimming and J lost 7 bases, with 9 bases between them. CDR3 residues: CASSVRSEKLFF. The CDR3, as DNA: TGTGCCAGCAGCGTTCGTAGTGAAAAACTGTTTTTT.

This sequence joins TRBV7-9 and TRBJ2-6, with 8 nucleotides matching TRBD1. Germline CDR1 is SEHNR and CDR2 is FQNEAQ (reference sequence). V shed 5 bases and J 3 bases; nucleotides not matched to a gene: 12. The CDR3 runs to 18 residues. The CDR3 loop is CASSATGGLIGGANVLTF. The CDR3 nucleotides are TGTGCCAGCAGCGCTACAGGGGGACTTATAGGTGGGGCCAACGTCCTGACTTTC.

This clone was found a few times. V usage is TRBV18 and J usage is TRBJ2-1; tentative D call: TRBD2 (6 bases). Germline assignment: CDR1 KGHSH and CDR2 LQKENI. This CDR3 has 21 residues. V lost 5 bases and J lost 0, with 29 bases in between. The CDR3 nucleotides read TGTGCCAGCTCAACCCTACCTAGCGCCCACTTACCCCTCCCCTCCTACAATGAGCAGTTCTTC. It codes for CASSTLPSAHLPLPSYNEQFF.

The CDR3 sequence is CASSQAGGNEQYF. CDR3 DNA sequence: TGTGCCAGCAGCCAAGCAGGGGGCAACGAGCAGTACTTC. The gene calls are TRBV14 and TRBJ2-7; 8 bases map to TRBD1. Germline CDR1 is SGHDN and CDR2 is FVKESK. Trimming removed 1 base from V and 5 bases from J; junction bases left unmatched: 1. This CDR3 region has 13 residues.

The chain has TRBV7-2 and TRBJ2-7; 9 bases are a match to TRBD2. Per germline, CDR1 SGHTA and CDR2 FQGNSA. This CDR3 is 14 amino acids long. V gave up 7 bases and J gave up 7 bases; unmatched junction bases: 11. The DNA of the CDR3 is TGTGCCAGCAACGCTTTAGCGGGGGTGGGGGAGCAGTACTTC. It is translated as CASNALAGVGEQYF.

This sequence joins TRBV9 and TRBJ1-3; 7 bases align to TRBD1. V trimming: 4 bases; J trimming: 6 bases; junction bases outside the gene matches: 10. The CDR3 sequence is 15 residues long. From germline, CDR1 is SGDLS and CDR2 YYNGEE. Here the CDR3 reads CASSITGTVENTIYF. The CDR3 DNA reads TGTGCCAGCAGCATCACCGGGACAGTGGAAAACACCATATATTTT. Full variable domain (remainder filled in from reference TRBV9 and TRBJ1-3): DSGVTQTPKHLITATGQRVTLRCSPRSGDLSVYWYQQSLDQGLQFLIQYYNGEERAKGNILERFSAQQFPDLHSELNLSSLELGDSALYFCASSITGTVENTIYFGEGSWLTVV.

The chain has TRBV6-1 and TRBJ2-1; TRBD2 agrees at 10 bases. Germline values: CDR1 MNHNS, CDR2 SASEGT. The CDR3 loop spans 19 amino acids. Losses at the gene ends were 1 base for V and 0 bases for J; bases not matched to a gene: 9. This CDR3 is CASSEGGSGRPSSYNEQFF. The CDR3 DNA reads TGTGCCAGCAGTGAAGGAGGTAGCGGGAGGCCCAGCTCCTACAATGAGCAGTTCTTC.

The rearrangement uses TRBV6-6 and TRBJ1-1; 7 nucleotides agree with TRBD1. The V segment lost 2 bases and the J segment 1 base; nucleotides outside the gene matches: 4. Looked up from germline, CDR1 is MNHNY and CDR2 is SVGAGI (reference sequence). CDR3 length equals 15 residues. The CDR3 loop is CASSYAGQPNTEAFF. The CDR3 DNA follows: TGTGCCAGCAGTTACGCGGGACAGCCGAACACTGAAGCTTTCTTT.

The table lists this clone with a count of one. This sequence joins TRBV2 and TRBJ2-7, with 10 bases fitting TRBD2. Trimming at V came to 7 bases and at J to 2 bases, leaving 14 bases not matched to a gene. The germline V gene encodes CDR1 SNHLY and CDR2 FYNNEI. This CDR3 is 17 amino acids long. The chain's CDR3 is CASTYYSGTSVPYEQYF. The DNA for the CDR3 is TGTGCCAGCACCTACTATTCCGGGACTAGCGTTCCCTACGAGCAGTACTTC.

V and J are TRBV7-2 and TRBJ2-3; perhaps TRBD2 as D (7 bases). Germline V lookup: CDR1 SGHTA, CDR2 FQGNSA. This CDR3 comprises 15 residues. Between the trimmed V and J ends, which lost 1 base and 3 bases, there was a span of 11 bases. CDR3 loop: CASSLVGGDTDTQYF. The CDR3, as DNA: TGTGCCAGCAGCTTAGTAGGGGGGGATACAGATACGCAGTATTTT.

The chain recombines TRBV6-1 with TRBJ1-2, with 8 positions matching TRBD1. V shed 8 bases, J shed 2 bases, and the junction held 7 bases outside the gene matches. CDR3 length equals 14 residues. Germline CDR1 MNHNS, CDR2 SASEGT. CDR3 DNA sequence: TGTGCCAGCCTCCGGACAGGGATCAACTATGGCTACACCTTC. Residues: CASLRTGINYGYTF.

The gene calls are TRBV28 and TRBJ1-2; 8 nucleotides line up with TRBD1. The CDR3 is 15 amino acids. Germline V gene data show CDR1 as MDHEN and CDR2 as SYDVKM. Germline trimming cut 1 base from V and 9 bases from J; bases unmatched to any gene: 10. CDR3 bases: TGTGCCAGCAGTTTATTCGGGGCAGGGGGCGGGAGCTACACCTTC. This gives the protein CASSLFGAGGGSYTF.

This clone was detected a few times. V and J are TRBV5-6 and TRBJ2-7; 8 bases line up with TRBD1. The J segment lost 4 bases and the V segment lost 4 bases, leaving 7 bases of the junction unmatched. The CDR3 consists of 14 residues. Germline V gene lookup returns CDR1 SGHDT and CDR2 YYEEEE. The CDR3 loop reads CASSPPDRGYEQYF. The CDR3 DNA follows: TGTGCCAGCAGCCCCCCCGACAGGGGTTACGAGCAGTACTTC.

The chain recombines TRBV7-3 with TRBJ2-7, with TRBD1 matching 7 bases. The CDR3 totals 13 residues. Germline trimming cut 5 bases from V and 2 bases from J; bases unmatched to any gene: 3. Germline V CDR1 and CDR2: SGHTA, FQGTGA. The CDR3 DNA follows: TGTGCCAGCAGCCATGGGACAGCCTACGAGCAGTACTTC. Residues: CASSHGTAYEQYF.

The chain couples TRBV4-3 to TRBJ1-2, with 10 bases that match TRBD1. CDR1 and CDR2 from the germline V gene are LGHNA and YSLEER. The CDR3 is 16 residues long. V shed 0 bases and J 7 bases; nucleotides not matched to a gene: 8. Here the CDR3 DNA reads TGCGCCAGCAGCCAAGATGCCGACAGGGGGCTTCTTGGCTACACCTTC. Protein sequence: CASSQDADRGLLGYTF.

V is TRBV19 and J is TRBJ1-1, with a tentative D call TRBD1 (5 bases). CDR3 length equals 15 residues. Trimming pared 5 bases from V and 0 bases from J, leaving 13 bases between. Germline loops: CDR1 LNHDA, CDR2 SQIVND (reference sequence). The CDR3 protein is CASSFTDSLNTEAFF. The CDR3 coding sequence is TGTGCCAGTAGTTTTACAGACAGTTTGAACACTGAAGCTTTCTTT. The full variable domain, rest sourced from reference TRBV19 and TRBJ1-1, is DGGITQSPKYLFRKEGQNVTLSCEQNLNHDAMYWYRQDPGQGLRLIYYSQIVNDFQKGDIAEGYSVSREKKESFPLTVTSAQKNPTAFYLCASSFTDSLNTEAFFGQGTRLTVV.

As DNA, the CDR3 is TGTGCCAGCTCACCAGCGGGGGCCCCCCCCAATGAGCAGTTCTTC. Amino acids: CASSPAGAPPNEQFF. This sequence joins TRBV18 and TRBJ2-1; D is perhaps TRBD2 (7 bases). Germline CDR1 reads KGHSH; CDR2 reads LQKENI. The CDR3 loop spans 15 amino acids. The V gene lost 2 bases and the J gene lost 6 bases, with 14 bases spanning the gap.

V gene TRBV6-4 combines with J gene TRBJ1-6; TRBD1 matches at 9 bases. V dropped 6 bases and J dropped 7; count of bases not matched to a gene: 4. CDR1 MRHNA and CDR2 SNTAGT come from the germline V gene. CDR3 length: 14 amino acids. The CDR3 nucleotides read TGTGCCAGCAGCTCCGGGACAGGGAATTCACCCCTCCACTTT. This encodes CASSSGTGNSPLHF.

The V call is TRBV5-1, the J call TRBJ2-2, with 7 nucleotides matching TRBD1. This CDR3 has 17 residues. J lost 6 bases, V lost 5 bases, and 16 bases had no gene match. Germline values: CDR1 SGHRS, CDR2 YFSETQ. This CDR3 reads CASRTGLTGNYAGELFF. For the CDR3, the DNA is TGCGCCAGCAGGACCGGATTGACAGGGAATTACGCCGGGGAGCTGTTTTTT.

The rearrangement links TRBV5-1 to TRBJ2-6; TRBD2 might be the D (6 bases). With 1 base removed from V and 3 bases from J, the gap between germline ends came to 17 bases. Germline CDR1 is SGHRS and CDR2 is YFSETQ. The CDR3 is 18 residues long. The CDR3 here is CASSLRGGVALGANVLTF. DNA of the CDR3: TGCGCCAGCAGCTTGAGGGGAGGAGTGGCTCTTGGGGCCAACGTCCTGACTTTC.